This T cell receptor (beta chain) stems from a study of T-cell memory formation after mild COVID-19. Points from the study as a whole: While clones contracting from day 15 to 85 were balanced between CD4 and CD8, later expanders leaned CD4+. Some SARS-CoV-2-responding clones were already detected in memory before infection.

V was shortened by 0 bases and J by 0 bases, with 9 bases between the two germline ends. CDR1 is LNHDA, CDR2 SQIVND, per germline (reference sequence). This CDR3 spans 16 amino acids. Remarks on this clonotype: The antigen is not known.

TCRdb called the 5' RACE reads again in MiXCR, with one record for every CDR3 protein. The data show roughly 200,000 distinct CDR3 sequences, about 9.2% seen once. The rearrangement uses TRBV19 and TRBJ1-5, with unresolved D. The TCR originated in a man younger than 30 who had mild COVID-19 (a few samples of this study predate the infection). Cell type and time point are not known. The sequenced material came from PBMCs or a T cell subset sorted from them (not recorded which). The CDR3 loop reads CASSIERPPSNQPQHF. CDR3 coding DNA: TGTGCCAGTAGTATAGAGCGGCCTCCTAGCAATCAGCCCCAGCATTTT.